This T cell receptor (beta chain) was identified during a study of T cells in Graves' hyperthyroidism and ophthalmopathy. Diagnosis rested on symptoms, serum thyroxine and TRAb, thyroid ultrasound, and orbital computed tomography. Using about 10 ml of fresh peripheral blood, PBMCs were prepared. Authors of the study amplified TCR beta CDR3 regions from RNA transcripts. HTBI primers were used for first-round RT-PCR of the TCR CDR3. Each CDR3 protein is one row after TCRdb ran MiXCR on the multiplex PCR reads. The table shows hundreds of thousands of distinct CDR3 sequences, with about 20% occurring only once. This clonotype was found a few times. The ends were cut back, 5 bases at V and 0 bases at J, with 7 bases in the middle. The germline CDR1 and CDR2 sequences are LNHNV and YYDKDF (reference sequence). This CDR3 contains 13 residues.

J is TRBJ1-1 and V is TRBV15; D not certain. The material sequenced was blood. The receptor comes from a man between 25 and 39 years old with Graves' ophthalmopathy. CDR3 in DNA: TGTGCCACCAGCTACAGCTTGAACACTGAAGCTTTCTTT. It yields the protein CATSYSLNTEAFF.